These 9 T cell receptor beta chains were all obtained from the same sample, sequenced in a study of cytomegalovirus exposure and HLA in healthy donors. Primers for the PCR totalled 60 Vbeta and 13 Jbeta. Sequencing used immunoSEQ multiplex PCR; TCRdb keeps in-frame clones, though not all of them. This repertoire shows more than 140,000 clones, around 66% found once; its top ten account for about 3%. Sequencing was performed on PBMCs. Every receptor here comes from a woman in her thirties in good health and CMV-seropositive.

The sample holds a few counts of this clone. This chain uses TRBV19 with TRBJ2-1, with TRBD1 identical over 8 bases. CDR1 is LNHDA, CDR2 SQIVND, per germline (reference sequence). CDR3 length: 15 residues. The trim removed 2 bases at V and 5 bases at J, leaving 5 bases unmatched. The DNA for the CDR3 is TGTGCCAGTAGTATACAGGACAGGGCTAACAATGAGCAGTTCTTC. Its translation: CASSIQDRANNEQFF.

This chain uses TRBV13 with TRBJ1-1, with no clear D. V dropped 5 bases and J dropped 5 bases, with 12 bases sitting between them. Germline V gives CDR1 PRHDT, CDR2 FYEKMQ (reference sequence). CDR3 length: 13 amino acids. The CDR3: CASSAVGSTEAFF. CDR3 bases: TGTGCCAGCAGCGCGGTAGGATCTACTGAAGCTTTCTTT.

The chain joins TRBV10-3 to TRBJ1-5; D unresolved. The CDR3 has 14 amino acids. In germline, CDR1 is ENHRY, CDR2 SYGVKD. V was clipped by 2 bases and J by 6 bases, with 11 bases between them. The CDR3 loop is CAISEIEGVQPQHF. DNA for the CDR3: TGTGCCATCAGTGAGATCGAGGGAGTTCAGCCCCAGCATTTT.

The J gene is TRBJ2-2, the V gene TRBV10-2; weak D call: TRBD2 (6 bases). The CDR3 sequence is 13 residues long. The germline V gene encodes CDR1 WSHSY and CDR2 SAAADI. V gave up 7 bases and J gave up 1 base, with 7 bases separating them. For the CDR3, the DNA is TGCGCCAGCAACGGGGGGAACACCGGGGAGCTGTTTTTT. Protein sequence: CASNGGNTGELFF.

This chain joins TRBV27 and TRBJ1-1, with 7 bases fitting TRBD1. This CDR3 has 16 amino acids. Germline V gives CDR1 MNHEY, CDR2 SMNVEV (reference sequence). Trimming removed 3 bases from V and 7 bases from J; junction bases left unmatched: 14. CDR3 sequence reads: CASSFLQGFRSGEAFF. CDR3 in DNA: TGTGCCAGCAGTTTTTTACAGGGGTTCCGGTCGGGTGAAGCTTTCTTT.

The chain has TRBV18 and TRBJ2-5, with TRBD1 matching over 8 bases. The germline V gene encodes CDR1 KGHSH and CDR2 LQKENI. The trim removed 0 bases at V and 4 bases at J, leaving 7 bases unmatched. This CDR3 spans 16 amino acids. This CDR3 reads CASSPPRQGLRETQYF. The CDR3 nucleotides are TGTGCCAGCTCACCACCTCGACAGGGGTTAAGAGAGACCCAGTACTTC.

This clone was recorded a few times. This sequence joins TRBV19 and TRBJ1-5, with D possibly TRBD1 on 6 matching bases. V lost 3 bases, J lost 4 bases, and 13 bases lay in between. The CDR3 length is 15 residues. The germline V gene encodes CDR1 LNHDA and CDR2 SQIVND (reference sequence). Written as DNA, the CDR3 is TGTGCCAGTAGTATTAGTGAGGGGGGGAATCAGCCCCAGCATTTT. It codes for CASSISEGGNQPQHF.

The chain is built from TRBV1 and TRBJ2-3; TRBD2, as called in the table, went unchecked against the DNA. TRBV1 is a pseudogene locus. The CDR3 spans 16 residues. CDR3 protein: CTSSHRGGDNTDTQYF. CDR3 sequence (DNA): TGCACCAGCAGCCATCGCGGGGGCGATAACACAGATACGCAGTATTTT.

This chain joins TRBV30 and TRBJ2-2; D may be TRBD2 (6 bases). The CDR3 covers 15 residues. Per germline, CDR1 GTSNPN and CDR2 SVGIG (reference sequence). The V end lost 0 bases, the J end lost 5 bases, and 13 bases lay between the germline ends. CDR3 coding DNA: TGTGCCTGGAGTGTTTCCGGCGGGGTGACCGGGGAGCTGTTTTTT. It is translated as CAWSVSGGVTGELFF.